This T cell receptor beta chain comes out of a study of T cell responses to AZD1222 COVID-19 vaccine. Study findings and constraints: The donor cohort was predominantly white British with a female majority, and clonal diversity may have been underestimated. No day 14 peak samples; only post-peak repertoires were characterized. Baseline serostatus was positive in only six AZD1222 recipients.

The length of the CDR3 is 16 residues. V was shortened by 2 bases and J by 0 bases, with 11 bases between the two germline ends. Germline loops: CDR1 MNHEY, CDR2 SVGAGI. A note on this clone: Its antigen is unidentified.

Profiled with immunoSEQ multiplex PCR; TCRdb holds only in-frame clones, not every one. The table includes some 130,000 clones, 85% to 90% detected once. Sequencing used peripheral blood, obtained on day 0 of AZD1222 vaccination. The sequence came from an adult in good health. The J gene is TRBJ1-3, the V gene TRBV6-5, with TRBD1 as a possible D gene (5 bases). The CDR3 is CASSYTGTASGNTIYF. The CDR3 region has the DNA TGTGCCAGCAGTTACACAGGCACGGCCTCTGGAAACACCATATATTTT.